These 21 T cell receptor beta chains were all obtained from the same sample, sequenced in a study of response to subunit inactivated influenza vaccine. TCRdb analysed the RT-PCR reads with MiXCR anew, one entry per CDR3 protein. The sample has more than 550,000 distinct CDR3 sequences, roughly 10% seen once. The starting material was PBMCs from blood, obtained on the day of vaccination. These receptors came from a man aged 45-60 years who received an inactivated influenza vaccine.

This clonotype was recorded many times. The chain couples TRBV4-3 to TRBJ2-3; D might be TRBD1 (6 bases). V gave up 0 bases and J gave up 1 base, with 14 bases separating them. Germline assignment: CDR1 LGHNA and CDR2 YSLEER. The length of the CDR3 is 17 residues. The CDR3 here is CASSQEPGGSRTDTQYF. The CDR3 coding sequence is TGCGCCAGCAGCCAAGAGCCTGGGGGCTCACGCACAGATACGCAGTATTTT.

This rearrangement joins TRBV5-1 to TRBJ1-2, with 8 positions matching TRBD1. This CDR3 comprises 15 residues. The V segment lost 4 bases and the J segment 1 base; nucleotides outside the gene matches: 6. Looked up from germline, CDR1 is SGHRS and CDR2 is YFSETQ. CDR3 DNA sequence: TGCGCCAGCAGCCCTCAGGGGGCCGTTAACTATGGCTACACCTTC. Translation: CASSPQGAVNYGYTF.

This clonotype was recorded a few times. The chain joins TRBV5-1 to TRBJ2-5; no reliable D call. Germline V gives CDR1 SGHRS, CDR2 YFSETQ. The CDR3 consists of 14 residues. V lost 3 bases, J lost 5 bases, and 14 bases lay in between. The CDR3 DNA follows: TGCGCCAGCAGCTCCCAGCCAGCGACCGAGACCCAGTACTTC. It translates to CASSSQPATETQYF.

In its sample, this clonotype was seen a few times. The V gene is TRBV5-1, the J gene TRBJ2-7; TRBD2 is a possible D gene (5 bases). CDR3 length: 13 residues. In germline, CDR1 is SGHRS, CDR2 YFSETQ. Trimming left V 0 bases short and J 6 bases short, with 10 bases between. The CDR3 coding sequence is TGCGCCAGCAGCTTGGATCTGGCGGGCGAGCAGTACTTC. Encoded protein: CASSLDLAGEQYF.

The rearrangement joins TRBV27 to TRBJ1-6, with D uncertain. The germline V gene has CDR1 MNHEY and CDR2 SMNVEV (reference sequence). The V gene lost 2 bases and the J gene lost 5 bases, with 10 bases spanning the gap. This CDR3 is 15 amino acids long. The CDR3, as DNA: TGTGCCAGCAGTTTAGTAGGGTTCAATAATTCACCCCTCCACTTT. Protein product: CASSLVGFNNSPLHF.

CDR3 residues: CASSLGHGTLSGNTIYF. The CDR3 nucleotides are TGCGCCAGCAGCTTGGGGCACGGGACACTCTCTGGAAACACCATATATTTT. The chain recombines TRBV5-1 with TRBJ1-3; tentative D call: TRBD1 (6 bases). The V end was cut by 0 bases, the J end by 0 bases, with 13 bases between. This CDR3 comprises 17 residues. The germline gives CDR1 SGHRS, CDR2 YFSETQ. The whole variable domain, filled in from reference TRBV5-1 and TRBJ1-3, reads KAGVTQTPRYLIKTRGQQVTLSCSPISGHRSVSWYQQTPGQGLQFLFEYFSETQRNKGNFPGRFSGRQFSNSRSEMNVSTLELGDSALYLCASSLGHGTLSGNTIYFGEGSWLTVV.

The V call is TRBV11-2, the J call TRBJ2-3, with TRBD2 matching over 10 bases. The V gene end was trimmed by 2 bases and the J gene end by 0 bases; junction bases not matched to a gene: 20. Looked up from germline, CDR1 is SGHAT and CDR2 is FQNNGV. The CDR3 is 22 amino acids. This CDR3 reads CASSLHLAGDMLTITSTDTQYF. Here the CDR3 DNA reads TGTGCCAGCAGCTTACATCTAGCGGGGGATATGCTTACCATAACTAGCACAGATACGCAGTATTTT.

This clonotype was seen ten or more times. The V gene is TRBV7-2, the J gene TRBJ2-1; TRBD2 aligns across 11 bases. The CDR3 length is 15 residues. The V gene end was trimmed by 4 bases and the J gene end by 7 bases; junction bases not matched to a gene: 6. Germline V gives CDR1 SGHTA, CDR2 FQGNSA. CDR3: CASSSLAGGSNEQFF. CDR3 nucleotides: TGTGCCAGCAGCTCCTTAGCGGGAGGGTCAAATGAGCAGTTCTTC.

This clonotype has ten or more counts. The rearrangement joins TRBV12-3 or TRBV12-4 to TRBJ2-6, with D tentatively TRBD2 (6 bases). The ends were cut back, 10 bases at V and 3 bases at J, with 10 bases in the middle. The CDR3 loop spans 13 amino acids. This CDR3 reads CATTGDGANVLTF. Written as DNA, the CDR3 is TGTGCCACCACGGGAGATGGGGCCAACGTCCTGACTTTC.

The chain has TRBV12-3 or TRBV12-4 and TRBJ2-2, with 9 positions matching TRBD1. Trimming took 5 bases from V and 8 from J; bases not matched to a gene: 6. This CDR3 comprises 14 residues. CDR3 in amino acids: CASSPTGGMGELFF. As DNA, the CDR3 is TGTGCCAGCAGTCCCACAGGGGGCATGGGGGAGCTGTTTTTT.

This clonotype was seen repeatedly, ten times or more. The chain uses TRBV20-1 and TRBJ1-2; D ambiguous. The CDR3 spans 13 residues. Trimming removed 6 bases at V and 8 bases at J, with 19 bases between. Germline-derived CDR1 and CDR2 are DFQATT and SNEGSKA (reference sequence). CDR3 nucleotide sequence: TGCAGTGCGCCGAACCGGGCCTTGAACGGCTACACCTTC. This sequence encodes CSAPNRALNGYTF.

The V gene is TRBV14, the J gene TRBJ2-7, with TRBD2 matching over 7 bases. Per the germline V gene, CDR1 is SGHDN and CDR2 is FVKESK. CDR3 size: 15 residues. Trimming took 6 bases from V and 4 from J; bases not matched to a gene: 12. The CDR3 DNA reads as TGTGCCAGCAGTCATCCGGGACTAAAGAGATACGAGCAGTACTTC. Translated, it gives CASSHPGLKRYEQYF.

This chain joins TRBV4-3 and TRBJ2-1; 9 bases map to TRBD2. Trimming cost V 0 bases and J 2 bases; bases outside gene matches: 5. The CDR3 sequence is 17 residues long. CDR1 and CDR2 from the germline V gene are LGHNA and YSLEER. CDR3 sequence reads: CASSQEAASGTYNEQFF. In nucleotides, the CDR3 is TGCGCCAGCAGCCAAGAGGCGGCTAGCGGGACCTACAATGAGCAGTTCTTC.

This clonotype turned up a few times. This chain links TRBV7-9 with TRBJ1-4; D not resolved. V shed 5 bases and J shed 0 bases, with 7 bases lying between them. CDR3 length equals 14 residues. The germline V gene encodes CDR1 SEHNR and CDR2 FQNEAQ (reference sequence). CDR3 sequence (DNA): TGTGCCAGCAGCGAAGGGTCAACTAATGAAAAACTGTTTTTT. Translating it yields CASSEGSTNEKLFF.

This chain uses TRBV11-2 with TRBJ1-2; TRBD1 agrees at 8 bases. The CDR3 runs 15 residues. Germline CDR1 is SGHAT and CDR2 is FQNNGV. V trimming: 0 bases; J trimming: 5 bases; junction bases outside the gene matches: 5. The CDR3 here is CASSLDPGQGYGYTF. The CDR3 bases are TGTGCCAGCAGCTTAGATCCCGGACAGGGTTATGGCTACACCTTC.

This sequence joins TRBV11-1 and TRBJ2-1; D gene ambiguous. Germline V gene data show CDR1 as SGHAT and CDR2 as FQDESV (reference sequence). The V gene lost 6 bases and the J gene lost 0 bases, with 15 bases spanning the gap. The CDR3 has 16 amino acids. The CDR3 sequence is CASRLSRLSSYNEQFF. The CDR3, as DNA: TGTGCCAGCAGACTCTCCAGGTTGAGCTCCTACAATGAGCAGTTCTTC.

This chain links TRBV15 with TRBJ1-5; tentative D call: TRBD1 (6 bases). The ends were cut back, 3 bases at V and 4 bases at J, with 10 bases in the middle. The CDR3 sequence is 14 residues long. The germline gives CDR1 LNHNV, CDR2 YYDKDF (reference sequence). CDR3 loop: CATSSAGVNQPQHF. The CDR3 DNA follows: TGTGCCACCAGCAGCGCAGGGGTGAATCAGCCCCAGCATTTT.

This clonotype has more than one count but fewer than ten. V usage is TRBV15 and J usage is TRBJ2-5; the D is unclear. V was cut by 6 bases and J by 2 bases, with 7 bases left in between. The CDR3 is 12 amino acids. Germline V gene lookup returns CDR1 LNHNV and CDR2 YYDKDF (reference sequence). The CDR3 DNA is TGTGCCACCAGATCGGAACAAGAGACCCAGTACTTC. It codes for CATRSEQETQYF.

The J gene is TRBJ2-1, the V gene TRBV28; 13 bases align to TRBD2. The germline V gene has CDR1 MDHEN and CDR2 SYDVKM. There are 15 residues in the CDR3. J gave up 7 bases and V 6 bases, and 6 bases lay outside the gene matches. The CDR3 nucleotides read TGTGCCAGCAGCACTAGCGGGAGGGCCAGAAATGAGCAGTTCTTC. This codes for CASSTSGRARNEQFF.

The gene calls are TRBV29-1 and TRBJ2-7; D uncertain. This CDR3 spans 14 amino acids. The germline V and J ends were trimmed by 2 bases and 2 bases, with 13 bases remaining between them. Germline values: CDR1 SQVTM, CDR2 ANQGSEA. CDR3 DNA: TGCAGCGTTGAATTTGTCAGGATCCCCTACGAGCAGTACTTC. Its translation is CSVEFVRIPYEQYF.

This clonotype came up many times. V is TRBV12-3 or TRBV12-4 and J is TRBJ2-3; 8 positions match TRBD1. V gave up 6 bases and J gave up 4 bases; unmatched junction bases: 9. This CDR3 contains 15 residues. The CDR3 region is CASRQGQAQSDTQYF. CDR3 nucleotides: TGTGCCAGCAGACAGGGACAGGCACAATCAGATACGCAGTATTTT.